This T cell receptor (beta chain) derives from a study of CD8 T cells in ankylosing spondylitis. CDR3 length: 15 amino acids. Germline lookup yields CDR1 SEHNR and CDR2 FQNEAQ (reference sequence). By quantitative 5'-RACE with molecular barcodes, the TCR beta libraries were made. TCRdb used MiXCR to reprocess the 5' RACE reads, holding one entry per CDR3 protein. The table records 150,000 to 200,000 distinct CDR3 sequences, around 10% of them present only once. This clonotype was counted a single time. Sequence at one end of the junction differs from germline and may be a read error. This TCR was recovered from a male donor with ankylosing spondylitis or in good health (not recorded which). The sequenced sample consisted of blood, either unsorted or a sorted T cell fraction (not recorded which). The rearrangement joins TRBV7-9 to TRBJ1-2; TRBD1 matches at 7 bases. For the CDR3, the DNA is TGTGCCAGCAGAAGACAGGGCGTCGGGGATGGTGGCCACACCTTC. It encodes CASRRQGVGDGGHTF.